This entry is about one T cell receptor (beta chain). There are 14 residues in the CDR3. CDR1 and CDR2 (germline): MDHEN, SYDVKM. Deletions cut 5 bases from V and 0 bases from J, with 10 bases between. Generated by immunoSEQ multiplex PCR, the TCRdb table keeps only in-frame clones and is missing some. Found here are roughly 48,000 clones, about 88% of them singletons; the top ten hold 1% to 1.5%. These data originate in a study of T cell changes during pregnancy in multiple sclerosis. The rearrangement joins TRBV28 to TRBJ2-5, with TRBD2 as a possible D gene (5 bases). Material: CD4+ T cells from peripheral blood mononuclear cells, obtained in the second trimester of pregnancy. The clonotype was recovered from a female donor with multiple sclerosis, enrolled in a pregnancy study. DNA for the CDR3: TGTGCCAGCAGTGAATCGGGGAACCAAGAGACCCAGTACTTC. Residues: CASSESGNQETQYF.